Listed below are T cell receptor beta chains from one sample, sequenced in a study of cytomegalovirus exposure and HLA in healthy donors. Assay: immunoSEQ multiplex PCR; the TCRdb copy retains only in-frame clones and omits some. The sample has roughly 190,000 clones; almost 80% are singletons. The sequencing input was PBMCs. The source is a woman aged 18 to 35 in good health and CMV-seronegative. CDR3s include the opening cysteine and the closing phenylalanine or tryptophan. Fields, in order: clone size, V gene, D gene, J gene, CDR3 DNA, CDR3 protein. D genes are given only for firm matches. The size field is filled for only some rows; it gives once, few, many or a size class.

size: few
V: TRBV27
D: .
J: TRBJ2-5
DNA: TGTGCCAGCAGTCATCCGGGACTGAGACACCAAGAGACCCAGTACTTC
CDR3: CASSHPGLRHQETQYF

size: .
V: TRBV4-1
D: TRBD1
J: TRBJ1-2
DNA: TGCGCCAGCAGCCAAGGGGGATTACAGGGGGTTAACTATGGCTACACCTTC
CDR3: CASSQGGLQGVNYGYTF

size: .
V: TRBV4-3
D: .
J: TRBJ1-6
DNA: TGCGCCAGCAGCCAAGATGAGGGCGTCTCCTATAATTCACCCCTCCACTTT
CDR3: CASSQDEGVSYNSPLHF

size: .
V: TRBV7-2
D: TRBD2
J: TRBJ2-5
DNA: TGTGCCAGCAGCGCACTAGCGGGATTACAAGAGACCCAGTACTTC
CDR3: CASSALAGLQETQYF

size: .
V: TRBV15
D: .
J: TRBJ2-7
DNA: TGTGCCACCAGCAGAGATTCGGGGGCCTACGAGCAGTACTTC
CDR3: CATSRDSGAYEQYF

size: few
V: TRBV29-1
D: TRBD1
J: TRBJ1-1
DNA: TGCAGCGCGACAGGGTGGGACACTGAAGCTTTCTTT
CDR3: CSATGWDTEAFF

size: .
V: TRBV4-2
D: .
J: TRBJ2-7
DNA: TGTGCCAGCAGCCAGGACCGATATGCGGGATCGGACTACGAGCAGTACTTC
CDR3: CASSQDRYAGSDYEQYF

size: .
V: TRBV6-1
D: TRBD1
J: TRBJ2-7
DNA: TGTGCCAGCACCTTAGGGGGCGTTAGCGACGAGCAGTACTTC
CDR3: CASTLGGVSDEQYF

size: .
V: TRBV6-1
D: .
J: TRBJ1-2
DNA: TGTGCCAGCAGTGGCGGGGGAATCGGCTACACCTTC
CDR3: CASSGGGIGYTF

size: .
V: TRBV5-1
D: .
J: TRBJ1-1
DNA: TGCGCCAGCAGCTTGGATACAGGGTCGGCTGAAGCTTTCTTT
CDR3: CASSLDTGSAEAFF

size: few
V: TRBV5-1
D: .
J: TRBJ2-7
DNA: TGCGCCAGCAGCTTGGGTACCCGCGTCCCCTCCTACGAGCAGTACTTC
CDR3: CASSLGTRVPSYEQYF

size: .
V: TRBV30
D: .
J: TRBJ2-1
DNA: TGTGCCTGGAACACGGGGGTCATCTACAATGAGCAGTTCTTC
CDR3: CAWNTGVIYNEQFF

size: .
V: TRBV28
D: .
J: TRBJ2-7
DNA: TGTGCCAGCAGTTTTTTTGGTGGCAGCTACGAGCAGTACTTC
CDR3: CASSFFGGSYEQYF

size: few
V: TRBV27
D: .
J: TRBJ2-7
DNA: TGTGCCAGCAGTTTATCGACTGGTAGCTCCTACGAGCAGTACTTC
CDR3: CASSLSTGSSYEQYF